This T cell receptor (beta chain) was observed in a study of cytotoxic CD8 clonotypes in ibrutinib-treated CLL. The overall study: The study recorded mean values of approximately 260,000 productive templates and tens of thousands of productive rearrangements per sample. General study results and limits: Baseline clonality, above age-matched healthy donor levels, tracked circulating CD8+ T-cell counts. Treatment saw public clonotypes, which were uncommon, either contract or stay stable. Clonality went up at the time of ibrutinib response, stayed stable in sustained remission, and later dropped back toward its baseline level at progression.

Points on this clone: Its antigen is as yet unknown.

Some clones are missing from TCRdb's copy, which holds only in-frame ones; the method was immunoSEQ multiplex PCR. The table records under 150,000 clones, 65% to 85% of them present only once. This receptor was obtained from a human donor with chronic lymphocytic leukemia. Material: PBMCs, obtained after 36 months of ibrutinib treatment.

The CDR3 sequence: CASSQDPNGIMNTEAFF. In nucleotides, the CDR3 is TGTGCCAGCAGCCAAGATCCAAACGGAATCATGAACACTGAAGCTTTCTTT. The genes are TRBV4-2 and TRBJ1-1; D gene unclear. CDR3 length: 17 amino acids. The germline gives CDR1 LGHNA, CDR2 YNFKEQ. Trimming pared 0 bases from V and 0 bases from J, leaving 14 bases between.